The clone carrying this T cell receptor beta chain was recorded at least ten times. The antigen is undetermined. Germline loops: CDR1 SQVTM, CDR2 ANQGSEA. The CDR3 loop spans 16 amino acids. V lost 1 base, J lost 8 bases, and 10 bases stayed unmatched. This entry comes from a study of CD8 T cells in ankylosing spondylitis. Overall study results and limits: It was reported that disease-linked clones were significantly enriched in matched ankylosing spondylitis synovial fluid. The study identified a TCR beta motif of under ten highly homologous variants that appeared characteristic of ankylosing spondylitis blood.

MiXCR, applied by TCRdb to the 5' RACE reads, yields one record per CDR3 protein. The sample includes 250,000 to 300,000 distinct CDR3 sequences, over 15% seen only once; the top ten take roughly 34%. The chain combines TRBV29-1 with TRBJ2-1, with TRBD2 matching 11 bases. This receptor was identified in a male donor with ankylosing spondylitis or in good health (not recorded which). Sample: blood, either unsorted or a sorted T cell fraction (not recorded which). DNA for the CDR3: TGCAGCGTTGAAGGGTTGGGGACTAGCGGATGGGATGAGCAGTTCTTC. As protein: CSVEGLGTSGWDEQFF.